The clone carrying this T cell receptor beta chain has a single count. These data come from a study of blood T cell repertoires in COVID-19. Study background: COVID-19 samples from acute and convalescent phases originated in the United States, Italy and Spain.

V lost 5 bases, J lost 10 bases, and 18 bases lay in between. The germline V gene encodes CDR1 MNHNY and CDR2 SVGAGI (reference sequence). This CDR3 is built from 14 residues. Seattle cases were enrolled at active infection and followed longitudinally. Original analysis: Reference gene primer amplification yielded estimated nucleated cell counts. Profiling relied on immunoSEQ multiplex PCR, and the TCRdb table lists in-frame clones only, not all of them. The V and J calls and the clone size are those of that table, but D and trimming were determined from the DNA. Seen here are 540,000 or so clones, roughly 89% observed once, and the top ten hold roughly 8.3%.

The sequencing sample was made of peripheral blood. The receptor's source is a woman aged 50 to 65 with COVID-19, enrolled during active disease. J is TRBJ2-1 and V is TRBV6-6, with a tentative D call TRBD1 (5 bases). CDR3 coding DNA: TGTGCCAGCAGTCCTCAACCCCTGGCAGGGGAGCAGTTCTTC. This translates into CASSPQPLAGEQFF.